The 16 T cell receptor beta chains reported below all come from one sample, sequenced in a study of cytomegalovirus exposure and HLA in healthy donors. PCR employed 60 Vbeta and 13 Jbeta primers. Assay: immunoSEQ multiplex PCR; the TCRdb copy retains only in-frame clones and omits some. The sample lists 110,000 or so clones, around 63% occurring once. Sequencing input: PBMCs. The receptors originated from a young man in good health and CMV-seronegative.

The V gene is TRBV11-1, the J gene TRBJ1-2, with D unclear. The V end lost 5 bases, the J end lost 8 bases, and 15 bases lay between the germline ends. The CDR3 loop spans 13 amino acids. Looked up from germline, CDR1 is SGHAT and CDR2 is FQDESV (reference sequence). CDR3 in amino acids: CASSPNPVSGYTF. CDR3 nucleotides: TGTGCCAGCAGCCCCAACCCGGTGAGCGGCTACACCTTC.

The V and J genes are TRBV7-6 and TRBJ1-3, with D possibly being TRBD1 (5 bases). The length of the CDR3 is 15 residues. From germline, CDR1 is SGHVS and CDR2 FNYEAQ. With 3 bases removed from V and 2 bases from J, the gap between germline ends came to 11 bases. In DNA, the CDR3 is TGTGCCAGCAGCTTGGACACCGGACCTGGAAACACCATATATTTT. Protein product: CASSLDTGPGNTIYF.

This chain connects TRBV6-6 to TRBJ1-5; no clear D. This CDR3 region has 14 residues. Trimming took off 0 bases at V and 5 bases at J, with 8 bases between the two ends. Germline loops: CDR1 MNHNY, CDR2 SVGAGI (reference sequence). DNA for the CDR3: TGTGCCAGCAGTTACTCTGCGAGGGATCAGCCCCAGCATTTT. Its protein is CASSYSARDQPQHF.

The chain is built from TRBV5-4 and TRBJ2-7; 7 nucleotides agree with TRBD2. The CDR3 is 15 residues long. V trimming: 3 bases; J trimming: 5 bases; junction bases outside the gene matches: 11. From germline, CDR1 is SGHNT and CDR2 YYREEE (reference sequence). CDR3 nucleotides: TGTGCCAGCAGCTCCAAGGCTAGCGGATTCAACGAGCAGTACTTC. Protein sequence: CASSSKASGFNEQYF.

This chain joins TRBV7-9 and TRBJ2-3; TRBD1 aligns across 7 bases. Losses at the gene ends were 2 bases for V and 1 base for J; bases not matched to a gene: 0. The CDR3 has 14 residues. Germline CDR1 SEHNR, CDR2 FQNEAQ (reference sequence). The CDR3 here is CASSLTGGTDTQYF. As DNA, the CDR3 is TGTGCCAGCAGCTTAACAGGGGGCACAGATACGCAGTATTTT. The complete variable domain, with remaining parts taken from reference TRBV7-9 and TRBJ2-3, reads DTGVSQNPRHKITKRGQNVTFRCDPISEHNRLYWYRQTLGQGPEFLTYFQNEAQLEKSRLLSDRFSAERPKGSFSTLEIQRTEQGDSAMYLCASSLTGGTDTQYFGPGTRLTVL.

The chain has TRBV28 and TRBJ1-5; D may be TRBD1 (6 bases). CDR1 and CDR2 from the germline V gene are MDHEN and SYDVKM. V lost 8 bases, J lost 1 base, and 15 bases lay in between. There are 15 residues in the CDR3. Here the CDR3 reads CASRRGGGSNQPQHF. As DNA, the CDR3 is TGTGCCAGCCGGCGGGGGGGCGGCAGCAATCAGCCCCAGCATTTT.

This rearrangement joins TRBV5-6 to TRBJ2-1; 10 bases map to TRBD2. V lost 0 bases and J lost 3; bases outside the gene matches: 3. The CDR3 contains 16 residues. Germline assignment: CDR1 SGHDT and CDR2 YYEEEE. The CDR3 sequence: CASSLESSGGYNEQFF. In DNA form, the CDR3 reads TGTGCCAGCAGCTTGGAATCTAGCGGGGGCTACAATGAGCAGTTCTTC.

V usage is TRBV18 and J usage is TRBJ2-1; D uncertain. V lost 4 bases and J 0 bases, leaving 7 bases between the germline ends. CDR1 and CDR2 from the germline V gene are KGHSH and LQKENI. The CDR3 loop spans 14 amino acids. CDR3: CASSLGASYNEQFF. CDR3 DNA sequence: TGTGCCAGCTCACTCGGAGCCTCCTACAATGAGCAGTTCTTC.

The J gene is TRBJ1-4, the V gene TRBV7-9; TRBD1 matches at 7 bases. Germline CDR1 reads SEHNR; CDR2 reads FQNEAQ (reference sequence). This CDR3 has 16 amino acids. Germline trimming cut 1 base from V and 6 bases from J; bases unmatched to any gene: 8. For the CDR3, the DNA is TGTGCCAGCAGCTTAGTTGGGACAGTCGGAGATGAAAAACTGTTTTTT. Translation gives CASSLVGTVGDEKLFF.

This sequence joins TRBV14 and TRBJ2-7, with a possible D match to TRBD1 (6 bases). Germline loops: CDR1 SGHDN, CDR2 FVKESK. Trimming took 5 bases from V and 0 from J, leaving 11 bases between them. The CDR3 is made up of 14 amino acids. The CDR3 spells CASSYVQGSYEQYF. In DNA form, the CDR3 reads TGTGCCAGCAGCTACGTACAGGGCTCCTACGAGCAGTACTTC.

This clone was found once. V and J are TRBV6-6 and TRBJ2-5; 10 bases are a match to TRBD2. Germline CDR1 is MNHNY and CDR2 is SVGAGI (reference sequence). Trimming removed 6 bases from V and 4 bases from J; junction bases left unmatched: 5. The CDR3 loop spans 14 amino acids. CDR3 loop: CASSPAGGPETQYF. The CDR3 bases are TGTGCCAGCAGCCCAGCGGGAGGGCCAGAGACCCAGTACTTC.

This sequence joins TRBV6-5 and TRBJ1-1; perhaps TRBD1 as D (5 bases). This CDR3 region has 14 residues. Germline V CDR1 and CDR2: MNHEY, SVGAGI. V was trimmed by 2 bases and J by 2 bases, leaving 9 bases between them. CDR3 protein: CASSYLTENTEAFF. CDR3 coding DNA: TGTGCCAGCAGTTACCTGACAGAAAACACTGAAGCTTTCTTT.

This sequence joins TRBV2 and TRBJ1-5; 8 positions agree with TRBD1. This CDR3 spans 16 amino acids. Trimming at V came to 5 bases and at J to 4 bases, leaving 10 bases not matched to a gene. Per germline, CDR1 SNHLY and CDR2 FYNNEI. The CDR3 DNA sequence: TGTGCCAGCAGTCCACATGACAGGGGTCGGAATCAGCCCCAGCATTTT. Translating it yields CASSPHDRGRNQPQHF. Full variable domain (outside the CDR3, taken from reference TRBV2 and TRBJ1-5): EPEVTQTPSHQVTQMGQEVILRCVPISNHLYFYWYRQILGQKVEFLVSFYNNEISEKSEIFDDQFSVERPDGSNFTLKIRSTKLEDSAMYFCASSPHDRGRNQPQHFGDGTRLSIL.

V usage is TRBV28 and J usage is TRBJ1-2; D is possibly TRBD1 (5 bases). Trimming cost V 5 bases and J 8 bases, with 12 bases left between them. The CDR3 runs 12 residues. Germline V CDR1 and CDR2: MDHEN, SYDVKM. The CDR3 coding sequence is TGTGCCAGCAGTCCCGAAGGGGTCGGCTACACCTTC. Protein: CASSPEGVGYTF.

The chain links TRBV28 to TRBJ2-1, with TRBD1 identical over 7 bases. The germline CDR1 and CDR2 sequences are MDHEN and SYDVKM. J lost 4 bases, V lost 5 bases, and 5 bases had no gene match. The CDR3 totals 14 residues. In DNA form, the CDR3 reads TGTGCCAGCAGTCCTGGGACAGATTACAATGAGCAGTTCTTC. Its translation is CASSPGTDYNEQFF.

The J gene is TRBJ1-2, the V gene TRBV14, with TRBD1 matching 7 bases. The length of the CDR3 is 16 residues. The germline gives CDR1 SGHDN, CDR2 FVKESK. V was pared by 1 base and J by 8 bases, with 13 bases of the junction left unmatched. The CDR3 here is CASSQVRGGQPMGYTF. The CDR3 DNA sequence: TGTGCCAGCAGCCAAGTCCGAGGGGGACAGCCTATGGGCTACACCTTC.